What follows describes a single T cell receptor beta chain. The antigen remains unidentified. A much larger clone differs from this one at a single base, so this may be a read error. Amplification of TCR alpha and beta CDR3 regions from RNA used iRepertoire nested multiplex PCR. For one-step reverse transcription and amplification, 100-400 ng of tissue mRNA or PBMC total RNA was used. One entry per CDR3 protein results from TCRdb running MiXCR on the multiplex PCR reads. This sample carries a few hundred thousand distinct CDR3 sequences, 35% to 45% of them seen once, and the ten largest clones take around 12%. The data were obtained in a study of glioma-infiltrating T cells. General observations from the study: Above-expected tissue-blood divergence occurred in all gliomas, most in low-grade ones. A blood CDR3 motif signature was depleted in highly divergent patients.

The germline V gene has CDR1 MDHEN and CDR2 SYDVKM. This CDR3 contains 14 residues. The chain employs TRBV28 and TRBJ1-2; 8 nucleotides agree with TRBD1. This TCR derives from a human donor with low-grade glioma or glioblastoma, undergoing nonglioma brain surgery, or in good health (not recorded which). Sequenced sample: glioma tissue, nonneoplastic brain tissue, or PBMCs (not recorded which). The CDR3: CASRRTGRSISYAF. In DNA form, the CDR3 reads TGTGCCAGCCGGAGGACAGGGAGGAGTATCAGCTACGCCTTC.